The clone carrying this T cell receptor (beta chain) appeared once. The record originates from a study of blood T cell repertoires in COVID-19. At the level of the study: Donors in the United States, Italy and Spain gave samples during acute or convalescent COVID-19.

Assay: immunoSEQ multiplex PCR; the TCRdb copy retains only in-frame clones and omits some. The table records 65,000 to 70,000 clones, roughly 73% of them present only once. Germline V gene sequence: CDR1 SGHRS, CDR2 YFSETQ. The CDR3 is made up of 14 amino acids. Trimming pared 0 bases from V and 1 base from J, leaving 7 bases between. This TCR derives from an older woman with acute or convalescent COVID-19. This chain connects TRBV5-1 to TRBJ1-1; D is unresolved. The sequencing sample was made of peripheral blood. The CDR3 loop is CASSLGLENTEAFF. Written as DNA, the CDR3 is TGCGCCAGCAGCTTGGGACTGGAGAACACTGAAGCTTTCTTT.